A selection of T cell receptor beta chains follows, all from one sample in a study of cytomegalovirus exposure and HLA in healthy donors. Assay used: immunoSEQ multiplex PCR; TCRdb lists only in-frame clones, some missing. The repertoire holds 150,000 to 200,000 clones, with 80% to 90% as singletons. Sequenced material: PBMCs. These receptors were obtained from a woman aged 30 to 39 in good health and CMV-seronegative. Each CDR3 is given without its conserved first and last residue. Each record gives: CDR3 protein, D gene, J gene, clone size, V gene. D genes are given only for firm matches. Not every row has a clone size; where given, it reads once, few, many or a size class.

cdr3_aa: ASSQGQGAYEQY
d_call: TRBD1
j_call: TRBJ2-7
clone_size: -
v_call: TRBV5-4

cdr3_aa: ASSLGLAGVPTGELF
d_call: TRBD2
j_call: TRBJ2-2
clone_size: -
v_call: TRBV5-5

cdr3_aa: ASSLGGLAGERSYEQY
d_call: TRBD2
j_call: TRBJ2-7
clone_size: -
v_call: TRBV7-9

cdr3_aa: ASSSEFKNIQY
d_call: -
j_call: TRBJ2-4
clone_size: -
v_call: TRBV6-1

cdr3_aa: ASSRDRDGTDTQY
d_call: TRBD1
j_call: TRBJ2-3
clone_size: -
v_call: TRBV27

cdr3_aa: ASSPGPGSTGELF
d_call: -
j_call: TRBJ2-2
clone_size: -
v_call: TRBV7-6

cdr3_aa: ASSFGTANQPQH
d_call: TRBD1
j_call: TRBJ1-5
clone_size: -
v_call: TRBV9

cdr3_aa: ASIARETQRPVNQPQH
d_call: -
j_call: TRBJ1-5
clone_size: -
v_call: TRBV28

cdr3_aa: ASSPIEIGKAF
d_call: -
j_call: TRBJ1-1
clone_size: many
v_call: TRBV5-1

cdr3_aa: ASSLAPAGPQETQY
d_call: -
j_call: TRBJ2-5
clone_size: -
v_call: TRBV5-1

cdr3_aa: ASSQGVGRAWEQY
d_call: -
j_call: TRBJ2-7
clone_size: -
v_call: TRBV7-2

cdr3_aa: ASSLVGGGYEQY
d_call: -
j_call: TRBJ2-7
clone_size: -
v_call: TRBV7-2

cdr3_aa: ASRSGDLAGETQY
d_call: -
j_call: TRBJ2-5
clone_size: -
v_call: TRBV5-1

cdr3_aa: ASSSVGLVGETQY
d_call: -
j_call: TRBJ2-5
clone_size: -
v_call: TRBV5-4

cdr3_aa: ASSLGGTAF
d_call: -
j_call: TRBJ1-1
clone_size: few
v_call: TRBV11-2

cdr3_aa: ASSFKSYEQY
d_call: -
j_call: TRBJ2-7
clone_size: -
v_call: TRBV5-6

cdr3_aa: ASSSNLAGAYEQY
d_call: TRBD2
j_call: TRBJ2-7
clone_size: -
v_call: TRBV28